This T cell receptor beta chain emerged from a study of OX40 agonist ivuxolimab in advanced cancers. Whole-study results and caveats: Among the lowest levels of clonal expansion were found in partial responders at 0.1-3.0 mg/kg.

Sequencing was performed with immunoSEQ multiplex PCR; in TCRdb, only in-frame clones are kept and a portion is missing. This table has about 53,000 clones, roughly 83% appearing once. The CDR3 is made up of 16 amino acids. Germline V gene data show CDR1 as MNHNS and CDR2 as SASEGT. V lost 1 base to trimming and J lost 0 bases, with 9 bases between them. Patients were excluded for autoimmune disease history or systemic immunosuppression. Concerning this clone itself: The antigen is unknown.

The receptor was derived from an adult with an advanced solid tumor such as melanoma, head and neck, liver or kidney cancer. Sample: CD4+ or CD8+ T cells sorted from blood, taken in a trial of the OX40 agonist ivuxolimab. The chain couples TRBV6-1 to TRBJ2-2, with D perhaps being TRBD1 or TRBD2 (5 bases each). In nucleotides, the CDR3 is TGTGCCAGCAGTGAAGGTTTGGGGGCGAACACCGGGGAGCTGTTTTTT. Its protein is CASSEGLGANTGELFF.